These 9 T cell receptor beta chains came from one sample sequenced in a study of beta chain features in type 1 diabetes. Notes on the study in general: Moderately but significantly shorter TCRB CDR3s were found in Type 1 diabetes patients in all four CD4+ subsets.

Antigen specificity for these receptors is unknown. Expressed TCRB transcripts were sequenced because the isolated RNA had all been reverse transcribed beforehand. This table comes from immunoSEQ multiplex PCR, and its TCRdb copy is limited to in-frame clones, with some not included. Of nearly 700,000 clones in the sample, about an eighth were seen once. Sequenced input: naive CD4+ T cells from blood. The receptors shown here come from a man aged 18-30 years with type 1 diabetes.

This clone was found a few times. This sequence joins TRBV5-1 and TRBJ2-1; 7 bases are shared with TRBD2. The CDR3 loop spans 16 amino acids. Germline V gene sequence: CDR1 SGHRS, CDR2 YFSETQ. The V gene end was trimmed by 5 bases and the J gene end by 12 bases; junction bases not matched to a gene: 20. The CDR3 protein is CASRTAAGGGGEAQFF. Here the CDR3 DNA reads TGCGCCAGCAGGACGGCGGCTGGCGGCGGGGGAGAGGCGCAGTTCTTC.

This clone was seen more than once but under ten times. The rearrangement links TRBV2 to TRBJ1-5; 9 bases fit TRBD1. This CDR3 is built from 13 residues. The junction had 9 bases not matched to a gene; V was cut back by 6 bases and J by 12 bases. The germline CDR1 and CDR2 sequences are SNHLY and FYNNEI. CDR3 sequence reads: CASSGTGFSGQHF. The CDR3 nucleotides are TGTGCCAGCAGCGGGACAGGGTTTTCCGGCCAGCATTTT.

V and J are TRBV2 and TRBJ1-6; weak D call: TRBD1 (6 bases). The CDR3 runs to 16 residues. The germline V gene has CDR1 SNHLY and CDR2 FYNNEI. V was shortened by 4 bases and J by 7 bases, with 17 bases between the two germline ends. The CDR3: CASSATGRTANSPLHF. The CDR3 bases are TGTGCCAGCAGTGCTACGGGACGGACAGCGAATTCACCCCTCCACTTT.

The table lists this clone with a few counts. The chain is built from TRBV7-2 and TRBJ2-7; tentatively, D is TRBD1 or TRBD2 (5 bases each). Germline CDR1 reads SGHTA; CDR2 reads FQGNSA. V lost 1 base to trimming and J lost 2 bases, with 9 bases between them. The CDR3 extends over 14 amino acids. The CDR3 nucleotides read TGTGCCAGCAGCTTAGGGGACGGTCCCTACGAGCAGTACTTC. Translated: CASSLGDGPYEQYF.

The V call is TRBV9, the J call TRBJ1-1, with D hard to call. The CDR3 extends over 13 amino acids. Germline V gene sequence: CDR1 SGDLS, CDR2 YYNGEE. Trimming stripped 0 bases from V and 6 bases from J, with 9 bases between. The CDR3 here is CASSVGEGAEAFF. The CDR3 coding sequence is TGTGCCAGCAGCGTAGGGGAAGGCGCTGAAGCTTTCTTT.

The chain combines TRBV9 with TRBJ2-3; D gene uncertain. This CDR3 comprises 11 residues. Trimming cost V 0 bases and J 11 bases, with 7 bases left between them. The V gene's germline CDR1 is SGDLS and CDR2 YYNGEE. CDR3 in amino acids: CASSVGPRQYF. In nucleotides, the CDR3 is TGTGCCAGCAGCGTAGGCCCTCGGCAGTATTTT.

This clone was detected only a few times. V usage is TRBV2 and J usage is TRBJ2-5, with D possibly matching TRBD2 (5 bases). The CDR3 is 12 amino acids. Deletions cut 7 bases from V and 3 bases from J, with 9 bases between. Germline values: CDR1 SNHLY, CDR2 FYNNEI. CDR3 loop: CASTTLEETQYF. In nucleotides, the CDR3 is TGTGCCAGCACCACACTAGAAGAGACCCAGTACTTC. The whole variable domain, filled in from reference TRBV2 and TRBJ2-5, reads EPEVTQTPSHQVTQMGQEVILRCVPISNHLYFYWYRQILGQKVEFLVSFYNNEISEKSEIFDDQFSVERPDGSNFTLKIRSTKLEDSAMYFCASTTLEETQYFGPGTRLLVL.

The sample holds a few counts of this clone. The chain couples TRBV5-4 to TRBJ1-6; no reliable D call. The germline CDR1 and CDR2 sequences are SGHNT and YYREEE (reference sequence). V shed 0 bases and J shed 14 bases, with 12 bases lying between them. The CDR3 is 13 amino acids. The CDR3 region is CASSLVGILALHF. The DNA of the CDR3 is TGTGCCAGCAGCTTGGTGGGCATCCTGGCCCTCCACTTT. The variable domain in full, with the rest retrieved from reference TRBV5-4 and TRBJ1-6, is ETGVTQSPTHLIKTRGQQVTLRCSSQSGHNTVSWYQQALGQGPQFIFQYYREEENGRGNFPPRFSGLQFPNYSSELNVNALELDDSALYLCASSLVGILALHFGNGTRLTVT.

The genes are TRBV5-1 and TRBJ2-1; D ambiguous. Germline-derived CDR1 and CDR2 are SGHRS and YFSETQ. The CDR3 runs 14 residues. V lost 4 bases to trimming and J lost 5 bases, with 13 bases between them. This CDR3 is CASSPLGKDNEQFF. CDR3 DNA sequence: TGCGCCAGCAGCCCCCTGGGGAAGGACAATGAGCAGTTCTTC.